What follows is one TCR beta chain and its context. This clonotype was counted ten times or more. The target of this receptor is not known. Nothing much larger sits one base from this clone, and base qualities are not available. Library preparation employed 5' RACE. TCRdb lists the instrument as NextSeq 500. The TCR library protocol attached unique molecular identifiers to individual cDNA molecules to correct for sequencing error and PCR bias. Sequencing covered both TCR alpha and beta chains, and within each sample the abundances of alpha and beta sequences were tightly co-correlated. As for the original processing: V gene, J gene and CDR3 annotation of TCR sequences was performed with Decombinator V4. TCRs were defined as expanded if a significant change between any two time points was detected under a Poisson model with p below 0.0001. Abundances of TCRs were expressed as counts per million after normalisation to the total number of TCRs sequenced in each sample. TRAV1-2 paired with TRAJ12, TRAJ20 or TRAJ33 defined MAIT TCRs, while TRAV10 paired with TRAJ18 defined iNKT TCRs. VDJdb, accessed 1 November 2021, was searched for CMV, EBV and SARS-CoV-2 annotated TCRs, excluding TCRs annotated for multiple antigens. In TCRdb, the public reads were trimmed at Q25 with fastp and aligned with MiXCR, with productive beta chains retained. Entries that share a CDR3 protein sequence are merged under the most common genes and DNA. The V and J calls come from TCRdb's annotation, not from the publication. Counted in this sample were about 49,000 distinct CDR3 sequences; over 9.5% of them appeared once. Clones ranked in the top ten supply more than 9% of the sample.

The data derive from a study of early T cells in non-severe SARS-CoV-2 infection (dated by TCRdb to about 2021). Study-wide context: Because TCR sequencing was done on bulk RNA from unsorted whole blood, the alpha and beta chains could not be paired. The paper's findings and limits, for the study overall: Matching against VDJdb was skewed toward anti-spike CD8 responses, likely underestimated virus-specific expansions, and missed private and CD4 specificities.

The junction carries 17 bases between V and J, which are trimmed by 7 bases and 7 bases respectively. Spanning cysteine to phenylalanine, the CDR3 consists of 15 amino acids. The CDR3 DNA has 45 bases and is translated from base 1. Based on the germline V gene, the CDR1 and CDR2 sequences are MDHEN and SYDVKM. A case-control design nested within a healthcare worker cohort in London, UK, was used, with weekly nasopharyngeal swab PCR tests and blood sampling performed. Healthcare workers were recruited between 23 and 31 March 2020, during the week of the UK lockdown, and were followed weekly for up to about 16 weeks.

The chain is assembled from TRBV28 and TRBJ1-6; D gene: possibly TRBD1, on 6 matching bases. Sequencing was done on a sample of whole blood. The source is an adult who was a healthcare worker with PCR-confirmed SARS-CoV-2 infection or an uninfected control (not recorded which). The CDR3 has the sequence CASTFAGGANSPLHF. In nucleotide form, the sequence is TGTGCCAGCACCTTCGCCGGGGGCGCCAATTCACCCCTCCACTTT.